The 10 T cell receptor beta chains in this list originate from one sample, sequenced in a study of blood T cell repertoires in COVID-19. This table comes from immunoSEQ multiplex PCR, and its TCRdb copy is limited to in-frame clones, with some not included. The sample has some 14,000 clones, roughly 89% seen once. Source material: peripheral blood. The receptors originated from a human donor in a cohort sampled during active COVID-19.

V and J are TRBV2 and TRBJ2-3, with TRBD2 matching 7 bases. Germline CDR1 SNHLY, CDR2 FYNNEI. The CDR3 is 16 amino acids. V shed 8 bases, J shed 2 bases, and the junction held 13 bases outside the gene matches. CDR3 in amino acids: CASLGAASGYTDTQYF. The CDR3 region has the DNA TGTGCCAGCTTAGGCGCGGCTAGCGGATACACAGATACGCAGTATTTT.

The V and J genes are TRBV24-1 and TRBJ1-5, with 7 positions matching TRBD1. Germline V gives CDR1 KGHDR, CDR2 SFDVKD. The CDR3 runs to 15 residues. With V trimmed by 5 bases and J by 2 bases, 5 bases remained unmatched. This CDR3 reads CATSARGTGNQPQHF. The CDR3 DNA reads TGTGCCACCAGTGCCCGAGGGACAGGCAATCAGCCCCAGCATTTT.

The chain links TRBV10-3 to TRBJ2-7, with D possibly being TRBD1 (6 bases). This CDR3 comprises 14 residues. V gave up 6 bases and J gave up 3 bases, with 15 bases separating them. Germline V gene data show CDR1 as ENHRY and CDR2 as SYGVKD. The CDR3 sequence: CAIRNREEGYEQYF. The CDR3 region has the DNA TGTGCCATCAGAAACAGGGAAGAAGGCTACGAGCAGTACTTC.

The rearrangement joins TRBV18 to TRBJ1-1, with 7 positions matching TRBD1. Trimming took 4 bases from V and 6 from J; bases not matched to a gene: 2. CDR3 length: 12 amino acids. Germline V gene lookup returns CDR1 KGHSH and CDR2 LQKENI. The CDR3 bases are TGTGCCAGCTCACAACAGGGGCCTGAAGCTTTCTTT. Amino acid sequence: CASSQQGPEAFF.

V and J are TRBV29-1 and TRBJ2-1; maybe TRBD2 (6 bases). CDR1 is SQVTM and CDR2 is ANQGSEA in the germline V gene. The CDR3 loop spans 12 amino acids. Trimming took 8 bases from V and 10 from J, leaving 18 bases between them. For the CDR3, the DNA is TGCAGCCTCACAGAGGGAGGTTGGGAGCAGTTCTTC. Protein product: CSLTEGGWEQFF.

The chain uses TRBV13 and TRBJ2-7, with a tentative D call TRBD1 (6 bases). The CDR3 totals 15 residues. CDR1 and CDR2 from the germline V gene are PRHDT and FYEKMQ (reference sequence). V lost 0 bases and J 0 bases, leaving 9 bases between the germline ends. CDR3 nucleotide sequence: TGTGCCAGCAGCTTAGGACAGGGTAACTCCTACGAGCAGTACTTC. Amino acid sequence: CASSLGQGNSYEQYF.

The chain carries TRBV5-5 and TRBJ1-1; no reliable D call. Germline V gene data show CDR1 as SGHKS and CDR2 as YYEKEE (reference sequence). The length of the CDR3 is 13 residues. V gave up 1 base and J gave up 5 bases, with 9 bases separating them. The chain's CDR3 is CASSLIDKTEAFF. CDR3 DNA: TGTGCCAGCAGCTTGATAGACAAGACTGAAGCTTTCTTT.

This sequence joins TRBV11-2 and TRBJ1-2; 12 nucleotides agree with TRBD1. Trimming cost V 4 bases and J 5 bases; bases outside gene matches: 11. Germline assignment: CDR1 SGHAT and CDR2 FQNNGV. The CDR3 has 17 amino acids. The CDR3 coding sequence is TGTGCCAGCAGCTCCTCCGGGACAGGGGGCCCCAGTTATGGCTACACCTTC. Residues: CASSSSGTGGPSYGYTF.

CDR3 region: CASSTSGGTEAFF. The DNA for the CDR3 is TGTGCCAGCAGCACTTCAGGGGGGACTGAAGCTTTCTTT. The gene calls are TRBV6-2 or TRBV6-3 and TRBJ1-1; 7 bases align to TRBD1. V was clipped by 6 bases and J by 5 bases; unmatched bases: 6. The CDR3 is made up of 13 amino acids. Germline CDR1 reads MNHEY; CDR2 reads SVGEGT.

As DNA, the CDR3 is TGCGCCAGCAGCCAAGATTGGCAGGGGAACTATGGCTACACCTTC. This codes for CASSQDWQGNYGYTF. The gene calls are TRBV4-1 and TRBJ1-2; D is possibly TRBD1 (6 bases). The V and J ends lost 0 bases and 2 bases respectively, with 10 bases between them. In germline, CDR1 is MGHRA, CDR2 YSYEKL. The CDR3 contains 15 residues.